A single sample is the source of the 6 T cell receptor beta chains below, sequenced in a study of shared clonotypes between healthy human individuals. Clones were read by immunoSEQ multiplex PCR, and TCRdb kept only the in-frame ones, dropping some. The sample comprises some 2,500,000 clones, less than 95% of which are singletons, and 0.37% rests with the top ten. Sequenced input: naive CD4+ T cells from PBMCs. Subset given: CD45RA+ positively selected. Receptors originate from a man aged 18 to 29 in good health. Some clones in this sample may be carry-over from other donors' samples.

This clone was seen only a few times. V is TRBV28 and J is TRBJ1-4; D ambiguous. V was cut by 2 bases and J by 8 bases, with 12 bases left in between. The CDR3 sequence is 14 residues long. Germline V gene data show CDR1 as MDHEN and CDR2 as SYDVKM. The CDR3 protein is CASSLRPLEEKLFF. Written as DNA, the CDR3 is TGTGCCAGCAGTTTAAGGCCGCTTGAGGAAAAACTGTTTTTT.

The chain carries TRBV6-4 and TRBJ2-1; D is unresolved. In germline, CDR1 is MRHNA, CDR2 SNTAGT. V lost 5 bases, J lost 0 bases, and 11 bases lay in between. The CDR3 is made up of 15 amino acids. CDR3 DNA: TGTGCCAGCAGTAATTCTCCAGGCTCCTACAATGAGCAGTTCTTC. Protein sequence: CASSNSPGSYNEQFF.

The gene calls are TRBV4-3 and TRBJ1-3; D is ambiguous. The V gene's germline CDR1 is LGHNA and CDR2 YSLEER. Trimming took 0 bases from V and 0 from J, leaving 6 bases between them. This CDR3 contains 15 residues. In nucleotides, the CDR3 is TGCGCCAGCAGCCAAGATGGGTTCTCTGGAAACACCATATATTTT. This translates into CASSQDGFSGNTIYF.

This sequence joins TRBV6-5 and TRBJ1-1; 8 bases fit TRBD1. The CDR3 is 13 amino acids. V trimming: 4 bases; J trimming: 10 bases; junction bases outside the gene matches: 8. Per the germline V gene, CDR1 is MNHEY and CDR2 is SVGAGI. The CDR3 here is CASSFKPDRGAFF. The DNA for the CDR3 is TGTGCCAGCAGTTTCAAGCCAGACAGGGGAGCTTTCTTT.

The rearrangement links TRBV5-5 to TRBJ1-3; D may be TRBD1 (6 bases). The CDR3 runs to 14 residues. V was trimmed by 3 bases and J by 0 bases, leaving 7 bases between them. Germline V gives CDR1 SGHKS, CDR2 YYEKEE (reference sequence). The CDR3 loop reads CASSWTVSGNTIYF. CDR3 DNA sequence: TGTGCCAGCAGCTGGACAGTCTCTGGAAACACCATATATTTT.

The chain joins TRBV4-1 to TRBJ2-1; 10 bases are shared with TRBD2. The junction had 5 bases not matched to a gene; V was cut back by 3 bases and J by 6 bases. Germline CDR1 and CDR2: MGHRA and YSYEKL. There are 15 residues in the CDR3. The CDR3 here is CASSQSGRAFNEQFF. CDR3 nucleotides: TGCGCCAGCAGCCAGAGCGGGAGGGCCTTCAATGAGCAGTTCTTC.